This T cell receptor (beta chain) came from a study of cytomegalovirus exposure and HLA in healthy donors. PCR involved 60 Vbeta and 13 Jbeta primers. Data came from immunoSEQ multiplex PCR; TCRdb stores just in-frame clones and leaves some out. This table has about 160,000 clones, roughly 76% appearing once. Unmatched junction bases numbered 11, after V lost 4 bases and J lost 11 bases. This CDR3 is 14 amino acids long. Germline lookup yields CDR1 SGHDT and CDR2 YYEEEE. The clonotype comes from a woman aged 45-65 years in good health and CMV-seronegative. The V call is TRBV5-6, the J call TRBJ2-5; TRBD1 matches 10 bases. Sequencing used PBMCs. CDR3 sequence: CASSGGDRGEEQYF. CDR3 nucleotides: TGTGCCAGCAGCGGCGGGGACAGGGGAGAAGAGCAGTACTTC.